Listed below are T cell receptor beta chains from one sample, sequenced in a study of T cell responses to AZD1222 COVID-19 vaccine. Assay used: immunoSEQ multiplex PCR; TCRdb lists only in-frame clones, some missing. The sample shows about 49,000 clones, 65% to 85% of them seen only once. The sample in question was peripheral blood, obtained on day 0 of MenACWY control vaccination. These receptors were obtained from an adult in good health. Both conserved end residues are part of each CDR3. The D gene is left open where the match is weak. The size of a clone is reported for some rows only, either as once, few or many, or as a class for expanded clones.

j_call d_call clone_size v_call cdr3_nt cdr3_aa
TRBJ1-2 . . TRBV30 TGTGCCTGGAGCGACCGCGGGGCGAACACCTTC CAWSDRGANTF
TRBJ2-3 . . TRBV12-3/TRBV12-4 TGTGCCAGCAGAGAAGATAGCACAGATACGCAGTATTTT CASREDSTDTQYF
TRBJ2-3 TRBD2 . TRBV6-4 TGTGCCAGCAGTGAAGGCGGGGGGGAAACAGATACGCAGTATTTT CASSEGGGETDTQYF
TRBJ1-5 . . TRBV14 TGTGCCAGCAGCCATTTGGGTTCGGGATGGGAGATTGGCAATCAGCCCCAGCATTTT CASSHLGSGWEIGNQPQHF
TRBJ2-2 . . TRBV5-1 TGCGCCAGCAGCTTGGGGGCAGCGAACACCGGGGAGCTGTTTTTT CASSLGAANTGELFF
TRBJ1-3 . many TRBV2 TGTGCCAGCAGTGATCCGGGACTCACTCGAGGAAACACCATATATTTT CASSDPGLTRGNTIYF
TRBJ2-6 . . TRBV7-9 TGTGCCAGCCCACCGGGTGCTGGGGCCAACGTCCTGACTTTC CASPPGAGANVLTF
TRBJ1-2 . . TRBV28 TGTGCCAGCAAACCAGCCGGGGCAGGGTCCAACGGCTACACCTTC CASKPAGAGSNGYTF
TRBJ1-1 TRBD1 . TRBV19 TGTGCCAGTAGTAACTCCGGGACAGGGAATACTGAAGCTTTCTTT CASSNSGTGNTEAFF
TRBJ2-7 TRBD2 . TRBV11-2 TGTGCCAGCAGGCTTAGTACTAGCGGCAGCTCCTACGAGCAGTACTTC CASRLSTSGSSYEQYF
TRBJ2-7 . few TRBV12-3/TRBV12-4 TGTGCCAGTCTTCCGGACAGCTCCTACGAGCAGTACTTC CASLPDSSYEQYF
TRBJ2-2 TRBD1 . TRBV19 TGTGCCAGTAGCCGACACACCGGGACAGACACCGGGGAGCTGTTTTTT CASSRHTGTDTGELFF
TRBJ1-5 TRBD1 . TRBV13 TGTGCCAGCAGCTTAGGCGGACAGGGCAATCAGCCCCAGCATTTT CASSLGGQGNQPQHF
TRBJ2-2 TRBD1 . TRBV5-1 TGCGCCAGCAGCTTGGGACAGGGTGGTTCAACCGGGGAGCTGTTTTTT CASSLGQGGSTGELFF
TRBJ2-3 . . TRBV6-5 TGTGCCAGCACGGGCAGAATCACAGATACGCAGTATTTT CASTGRITDTQYF
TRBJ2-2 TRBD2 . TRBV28 TGTGCCAGCCTATCATCGGGGCTAGCGGGAAACACCGGGGAGCTGTTTTTT CASLSSGLAGNTGELFF
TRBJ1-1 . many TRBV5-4 TGTGCCAGCAGCGCCGCCACGGGGAGGAACACTGAAGCTTTCTTT CASSAATGRNTEAFF
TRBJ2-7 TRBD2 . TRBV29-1 TGCAGCGTTGAAGGGACGGTTCGACTAGCGGGAAACTCCTACGAGCAGTACTTC CSVEGTVRLAGNSYEQYF
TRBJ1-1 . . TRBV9 TGTGCCAGCAGTGCAGGGAGGTGGGACACTGAAGCTTTCTTT CASSAGRWDTEAFF
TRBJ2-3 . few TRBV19 TGTGCCAGTAGTTCGGACAGCACAGATACGCAGTATTTT CASSSDSTDTQYF
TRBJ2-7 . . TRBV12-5 TGTGCTAGTGTAACGAGTGGGGGGACATCCTACGAGCAGTACTTC CASVTSGGTSYEQYF
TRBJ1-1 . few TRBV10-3 TGTGCCATCAGTGAGACAGGTTACACTGAAGCTTTCTTT CAISETGYTEAFF
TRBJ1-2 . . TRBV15 TGTGCCACCAGCCGCCCGGACGAGAACTATGGCTACACCTTC CATSRPDENYGYTF
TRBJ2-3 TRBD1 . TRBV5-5 TGTGCCAGCAGCTTTGTACAGGGGGGAACAGATACGCAGTATTTT CASSFVQGGTDTQYF
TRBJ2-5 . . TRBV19 TGTGCCAGTAGGCCCAATTTGGGGGAGACCCAGTACTTC CASRPNLGETQYF
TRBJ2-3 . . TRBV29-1 TGCAGCGTTGATTTGGCCGCAGATACGCAGTATTTT CSVDLAADTQYF
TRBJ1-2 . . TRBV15 TGTGCCACCAGGGCCTCCAAGAGTGGCTACACCTTC CATRASKSGYTF
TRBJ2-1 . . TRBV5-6 TGTGCCAGCAGCTTGGTAGGCGGGAAACGCTCCTACAATGAGCAGTTCTTC CASSLVGGKRSYNEQFF
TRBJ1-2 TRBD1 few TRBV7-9 TGTGCCAGCAGCTTGACAGGGGGCTATGGCTACACCTTC CASSLTGGYGYTF
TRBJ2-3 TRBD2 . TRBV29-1 TGCAGCGTTGGGACTAGCGGGAGTCCCGATACGCAGTATTTT CSVGTSGSPDTQYF
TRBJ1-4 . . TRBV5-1 TGCGCCAGCAGCTTGGTGGGGGCAACTAATGAAAAACTGTTTTTT CASSLVGATNEKLFF
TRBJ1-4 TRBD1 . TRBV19 TGTGCCAGTACCCCACGGGCAGGGGGCGCGTTGAATGAAAAACTGTTTTTT CASTPRAGGALNEKLFF
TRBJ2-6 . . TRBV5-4 TGTGCCAGCAGCCTAGACTCTGGGGCCAACGTCCTGACTTTC CASSLDSGANVLTF
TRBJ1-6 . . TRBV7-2 TGTGCCAGCAGCTTAGGGGCGGAGGCCTATTCACCCCTCCACTTT CASSLGAEAYSPLHF
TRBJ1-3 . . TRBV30 TGTGCCTGGAGCAGGGACGGAAACACCATATATTTT CAWSRDGNTIYF
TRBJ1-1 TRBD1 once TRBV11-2 TGTGCCAGCAGCTTCTCAGGGGGAATAAACACTGAAGCTTTCTTT CASSFSGGINTEAFF
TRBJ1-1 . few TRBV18 TGTGCCAGCTCACCCCTTAGGGGTTATGGCACTGAAGCTTTCTTT CASSPLRGYGTEAFF
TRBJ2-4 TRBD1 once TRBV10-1 TGCGCCAGCAGTGATAATCTAGATGGGGACAGGGAGAAAAACATTCAGTACTTC CASSDNLDGDREKNIQYF
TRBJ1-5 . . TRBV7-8 TGTGCCAGCAGCCAGATGCGGGTAGGGAGCAATCAGCCCCAGCATTTT CASSQMRVGSNQPQHF
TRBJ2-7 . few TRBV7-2 TGTGCCAGCAGCTTACATGCACAGTCCTACGAGCAGTACTTC CASSLHAQSYEQYF
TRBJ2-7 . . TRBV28 TGTGCCAGCAGTTTGAAATTAACCTACGAGCAGTACTTC CASSLKLTYEQYF
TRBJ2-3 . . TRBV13 TGTGCCAGCAGCCCCCCCCTCTCTAGCACAGATACGCAGTATTTT CASSPPLSSTDTQYF
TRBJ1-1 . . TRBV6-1 TGTGCCAGCAGTGGGAGTCATCTCACTGAAGCTTTCTTT CASSGSHLTEAFF
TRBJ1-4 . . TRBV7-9 TGTGCCAGTAGGGTGGGGGGGCCATTGACAACTAATGAAAAACTGTTTTTT CASRVGGPLTTNEKLFF
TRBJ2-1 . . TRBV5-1 TGCGCCAGCAGCTTGTGGGCCGGTGCCTACAATGAGCAGTTCTTC CASSLWAGAYNEQFF
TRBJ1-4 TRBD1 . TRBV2 TGTGCCAGTAAGGGACAGCCAACTAATGAAAAACTGTTTTTT CASKGQPTNEKLFF
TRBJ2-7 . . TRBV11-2 TGTGCCAGCAGCTTAACCTCTCCCCAGGACTCCTACGAGCAGTACTTC CASSLTSPQDSYEQYF
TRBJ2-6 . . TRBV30 TGTGCCTGGAGTGTAAAGAGTGGGGCCAACGTCCTGACTTTC CAWSVKSGANVLTF
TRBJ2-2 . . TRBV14 TGTGCCAGCAGCCAAGTGGAGAAGGGGAACACCGGGGAGCTGTTTTTT CASSQVEKGNTGELFF
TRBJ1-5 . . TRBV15 TGTGCCACCAGCAGTTTCAATCGGCCGGGACATGGTATAACATATAGCAATCAGCCCCAGCATTTT CATSSFNRPGHGITYSNQPQHF
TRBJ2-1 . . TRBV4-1 TGCGCCAGCAGCCAAGATCTGGGCCCGGGGCAAGAGCAGTTCTTC CASSQDLGPGQEQFF
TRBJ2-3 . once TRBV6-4 TGTGCCAGCAGTGCCACCACTGTTAACACAGATACGCAGTATTTT CASSATTVNTDTQYF
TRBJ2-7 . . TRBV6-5 TGTGCCAGCACGCCAGGGAGCTCCTACGAGCAGTACTTC CASTPGSSYEQYF
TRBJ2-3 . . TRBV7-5 TGTGTCAGAAGCTTACTAGCGAATAGCACAGATACGCAGTATTTT CVRSLLANSTDTQYF
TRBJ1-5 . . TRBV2 TGTGCCAGCAGTGCCAGGGACGGCTACCAGCCCCAGCATTTT CASSARDGYQPQHF
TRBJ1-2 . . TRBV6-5 TGTGCCAGCAGTCACGGGACCGACTTCTATGGCTACACCTTC CASSHGTDFYGYTF
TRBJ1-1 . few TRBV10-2 TGCGCCAGCAGTCCGACAGGAGACACTGAAGCTTTCTTT CASSPTGDTEAFF